The next 22 T cell receptor beta chains were all read from a single sample in a study of cytomegalovirus exposure and HLA in healthy donors. Data came from immunoSEQ multiplex PCR; TCRdb stores just in-frame clones and leaves some out. Among 150,000 to 200,000 clones listed, about 80% were seen once. The specimen was PBMCs. All receptors derive from a man younger than 35 in good health and CMV-seropositive.

The J gene is TRBJ1-1, the V gene TRBV6-1, with a tentative D call TRBD1 (5 bases). The CDR3 extends over 13 amino acids. Trimming cost V 8 bases and J 3 bases, with 13 bases left between them. In germline, CDR1 is MNHNS, CDR2 SASEGT. The CDR3 DNA reads as TGTGCCAGCGGGGCAACGACCTACACTGAAGCTTTCTTT. Amino acids: CASGATTYTEAFF.

The V gene is TRBV6-6, the J gene TRBJ1-4, with D uncertain. CDR1 and CDR2 from the germline V gene are MNHNY and SVGAGI (reference sequence). Trimming stripped 7 bases from V and 7 bases from J, with 19 bases between. The CDR3 covers 15 residues. The CDR3 nucleotides are TGTGCCAGCACCAATTCGCGGTCCAGCGGTGAAAAACTGTTTTTT. The encoded protein is CASTNSRSSGEKLFF.

This clone was observed a handful of times. V gene TRBV11-2 combines with J gene TRBJ2-3; tentative D call: TRBD2 (5 bases). V lost 8 bases and J 8 bases, leaving 11 bases between the germline ends. This CDR3 region has 11 residues. CDR1 is SGHAT, CDR2 FQNNGV, per germline. The CDR3 region is CASGSGGTQYF. CDR3 sequence (DNA): TGTGCCAGCGGGTCAGGAGGTACGCAGTATTTT.

J is TRBJ2-1 and V is TRBV2; 9 nucleotides align to TRBD2. After removal of 3 bases from V and 7 bases from J, the junction contained 7 bases not matched to a gene. The CDR3 length is 15 residues. Per germline, CDR1 SNHLY and CDR2 FYNNEI. The CDR3, as DNA: TGTGCCAGCAGTGACTTAGCGGGAGTTTTAAATGAGCAGTTCTTC. Translation gives CASSDLAGVLNEQFF.

The chain recombines TRBV7-2 with TRBJ2-1; 9 nucleotides align to TRBD1. CDR3 length: 15 residues. J was trimmed by 7 bases and V by 4 bases; bases with no gene match: 8. The V gene's germline CDR1 is SGHTA and CDR2 FQGNSA. The CDR3: CASSSRGTGSNEQFF. The CDR3 region has the DNA TGTGCCAGCAGCTCTCGGGGGACAGGGAGTAATGAGCAGTTCTTC.

The V gene is TRBV19, the J gene TRBJ1-5; D is unresolved. The CDR3 has 12 residues. The V end was cut by 7 bases, the J end by 5 bases, with 9 bases between. From germline, CDR1 is LNHDA and CDR2 SQIVND (reference sequence). The CDR3: CASTNRDQPQHF. The CDR3 nucleotides read TGTGCCAGTACTAATCGGGATCAGCCCCAGCATTTT.

The chain recombines TRBV19 with TRBJ2-7; tentatively, D is TRBD2 (6 bases). Trimming took 5 bases from V and 2 from J, leaving 16 bases between them. Germline V gene sequence: CDR1 LNHDA, CDR2 SQIVND (reference sequence). The CDR3 extends over 15 amino acids. The CDR3 sequence is CASSAGTGRTYEQYF. The CDR3, as DNA: TGTGCCAGTAGTGCGGGGACTGGCAGAACCTACGAGCAGTACTTC. The variable domain in full, completed from reference TRBV19 and TRBJ2-7, reads DGGITQSPKYLFRKEGQNVTLSCEQNLNHDAMYWYRQDPGQGLRLIYYSQIVNDFQKGDIAEGYSVSREKKESFPLTVTSAQKNPTAFYLCASSAGTGRTYEQYFGPGTRLTVT.

The V call is TRBV19, the J call TRBJ2-1, with a possible D match to TRBD1 (6 bases). The germline V gene encodes CDR1 LNHDA and CDR2 SQIVND (reference sequence). This CDR3 region has 13 residues. Trimming cost V 6 bases and J 5 bases, with 11 bases left between them. This CDR3 is CASSLGQNNEQFF. CDR3 DNA sequence: TGTGCCAGTAGCCTCGGACAGAACAATGAGCAGTTCTTC.

J is TRBJ2-1 and V is TRBV27; 9 bases are a match to TRBD1. Trimming cost V 6 bases and J 5 bases; bases outside gene matches: 8. Germline-derived CDR1 and CDR2 are MNHEY and SMNVEV (reference sequence). The CDR3 spans 15 residues. The CDR3 reads CASSLSTGGDNEQFF. CDR3 sequence (DNA): TGTGCCAGCAGCCTATCGACAGGGGGTGACAATGAGCAGTTCTTC.

This clone came up a few times. The chain uses TRBV10-3 and TRBJ1-1; D possibly corresponds to TRBD1 (6 bases). Germline V CDR1 and CDR2: ENHRY, SYGVKD. The CDR3 covers 14 residues. V shed 6 bases and J shed 1 base, with 12 bases lying between them. The CDR3 nucleotides read TGTGCCATCAGGGGGGAACAGGGGAACACTGAAGCTTTCTTT. It encodes CAIRGEQGNTEAFF.

With regard to this clone: Its ends do not fully match the called genes, so a read error is possible. This chain joins TRBV4-3 and TRBJ2-2, with D perhaps TRBD1 (5 bases). CDR1 LGHNA and CDR2 YSLEER come from the germline V gene. The CDR3 is made up of 16 amino acids. The CDR3 reads CASSQDQGGNPGELFF. The CDR3 DNA is TGCGCCAGCAGCCAAGATCAGGGTGGGAACCCCGGGGAGCTGTTTTTT.

V and J are TRBV5-1 and TRBJ1-4; possible D gene TRBD1, 5 bases. Germline CDR1 and CDR2: SGHRS and YFSETQ. Between the trimmed V and J ends, which lost 3 bases and 1 base, there was a span of 7 bases. The CDR3 is 14 amino acids. DNA for the CDR3: TGCGCCAGCAGCTCCAGGGAAACTAATGAAAAACTGTTTTTT. Residues: CASSSRETNEKLFF. The complete variable domain, with remaining parts taken from reference TRBV5-1 and TRBJ1-4, reads KAGVTQTPRYLIKTRGQQVTLSCSPISGHRSVSWYQQTPGQGLQFLFEYFSETQRNKGNFPGRFSGRQFSNSRSEMNVSTLELGDSALYLCASSSRETNEKLFFGSGTQLSVL.

J is TRBJ2-3 and V is TRBV20-1; D gene uncertain. CDR3 size: 11 residues. Trimming cost V 3 bases and J 2 bases, with 3 bases left between them. CDR1 is DFQATT and CDR2 is SNEGSKA in the germline V gene (reference sequence). This chain's CDR3 is CSASYTDTQYF. The CDR3, as DNA: TGCAGTGCTAGCTACACAGATACGCAGTATTTT.

J is TRBJ2-7 and V is TRBV2; D gene uncertain. There are 12 residues in the CDR3. Looked up from germline, CDR1 is SNHLY and CDR2 is FYNNEI. The V end was cut by 1 base, the J end by 4 bases, with 5 bases between. The CDR3 DNA reads TGTGCCAGCAGTGAAGACGGTTACGAGCAGTACTTC. This gives the protein CASSEDGYEQYF.

The V call is TRBV28, the J call TRBJ1-5; D remains ambiguous. The germline CDR1 and CDR2 sequences are MDHEN and SYDVKM. The V and J ends lost 4 bases and 1 base respectively, with 11 bases between them. The CDR3 sequence is 15 residues long. The CDR3 region is CASSSVFRSNQPQHF. DNA for the CDR3: TGTGCCAGCAGTTCCGTTTTCCGGAGCAATCAGCCCCAGCATTTT. The variable domain in full, completed from reference TRBV28 and TRBJ1-5, reads DVKVTQSSRYLVKRTGEKVFLECVQDMDHENMFWYRQDPGLGLRLIYFSYDVKMKEKGDIPEGYSVSREKKERFSLILESASTNQTSMYLCASSSVFRSNQPQHFGDGTRLSIL.

This clone showed up just a few times. V is TRBV28 and J is TRBJ1-1, with a possible D match to TRBD1 (6 bases). Germline V gene sequence: CDR1 MDHEN, CDR2 SYDVKM. V was pared by 6 bases and J by 9 bases, with 14 bases between. The CDR3 has 12 amino acids. The DNA of the CDR3 is TGTGCCAGCAGGGGTTGGGACAAACAAGCTTTCTTT. Residues: CASRGWDKQAFF.

For the CDR3, the DNA is TGTGCCAGCAGCCAAGACCGGACTAACTACAATGAGCAGTTCTTC. As protein: CASSQDRTNYNEQFF. The V gene is TRBV4-2, the J gene TRBJ2-1; possible D gene TRBD2, 6 bases. The germline V and J ends were trimmed by 0 bases and 3 bases, with 9 bases remaining between them. Germline CDR1 and CDR2: LGHNA and YNFKEQ. CDR3 size: 15 residues.

This clone was counted a few times. The CDR3 sequence is CASSQEGGRAQPQHF. Written as DNA, the CDR3 is TGCGCCAGCAGCCAAGAGGGGGGGCGCGCTCAGCCCCAGCATTTT. V and J are TRBV4-1 and TRBJ1-5, with D perhaps TRBD1 (6 bases). The V gene's germline CDR1 is MGHRA and CDR2 YSYEKL. The V end was cut by 0 bases, the J end by 6 bases, with 12 bases between. The CDR3 covers 15 residues.

The CDR3 DNA is TGTGCTAGCCTCTGGGGACAGTCGTCGCTAGATACGCAGTATTTT. This codes for CASLWGQSSLDTQYF. The chain recombines TRBV12-5 with TRBJ2-3, with 7 bases lining up with TRBD1. The germline CDR1 and CDR2 sequences are LGHNT and FRNRAP. Losses at the gene ends were 9 bases for V and 5 bases for J; bases not matched to a gene: 14. The CDR3 consists of 15 residues.

This chain links TRBV11-2 with TRBJ2-1; D gene ambiguous. Germline CDR1 reads SGHAT; CDR2 reads FQNNGV. Trimming stripped 6 bases from V and 6 bases from J, with 6 bases between. This CDR3 contains 11 residues. The CDR3 nucleotides are TGTGCCAGCAGGGTGGCCAATGAGCAGTTCTTC. Protein sequence: CASRVANEQFF.

The chain carries TRBV7-2 and TRBJ2-6; D perhaps matches TRBD2 (5 bases). Germline V gene sequence: CDR1 SGHTA, CDR2 FQGNSA. This CDR3 is 17 amino acids long. With 5 bases removed from V and 4 bases from J, the gap between germline ends came to 18 bases. CDR3 sequence (DNA): TGTGCCAGCAGCCTGGTTTGGAGGCGCCGGGGGGCCAACGTCCTGACTTTC. This codes for CASSLVWRRRGANVLTF.

This clone was observed a single time. The genes are TRBV29-1 and TRBJ2-7; D gene uncertain. V lost 6 bases and J lost 0, with 12 bases in between. Per the germline V gene, CDR1 is SQVTM and CDR2 is ANQGSEA. The length of the CDR3 is 13 residues. The CDR3: CSVRKISSYEQYF. The CDR3 region has the DNA TGCAGCGTAAGAAAAATCAGCTCCTACGAGCAGTACTTC.